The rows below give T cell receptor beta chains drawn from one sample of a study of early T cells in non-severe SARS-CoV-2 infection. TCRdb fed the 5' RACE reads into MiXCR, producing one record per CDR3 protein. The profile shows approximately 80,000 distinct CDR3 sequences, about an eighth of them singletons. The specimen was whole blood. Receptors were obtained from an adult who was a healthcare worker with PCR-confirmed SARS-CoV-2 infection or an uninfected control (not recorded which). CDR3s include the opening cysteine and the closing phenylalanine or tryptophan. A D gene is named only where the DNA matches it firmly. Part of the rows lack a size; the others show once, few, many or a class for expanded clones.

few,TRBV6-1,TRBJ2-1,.,CASRPRDLYNEQFF,TGTGCCAGCCGTCCCAGGGACCTTTACAATGAGCAGTTCTTC
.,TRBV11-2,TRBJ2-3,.,CASNPLLGDWRTDTQYF,TGTGCCAGCAACCCCCTACTAGGGGATTGGAGAACAGATACGCAGTATTTT
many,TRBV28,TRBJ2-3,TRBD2,CASTSGRGEDTQYF,TGTGCCAGCACGAGCGGGAGAGGAGAAGATACGCAGTATTTT
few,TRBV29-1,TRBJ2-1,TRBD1,CSVIQGSHHNEQFF,TGCAGCGTCATACAGGGGAGCCACCACAATGAGCAGTTCTTC
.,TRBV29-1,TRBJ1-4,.,CSVALDEPAYEKLFF,TGCAGCGTTGCTCTCGACGAACCAGCCTATGAAAAACTGTTTTTT
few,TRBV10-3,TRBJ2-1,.,CAISPTNNEQFF,TGTGCCATCAGTCCCACTAACAATGAGCAGTTCTTC
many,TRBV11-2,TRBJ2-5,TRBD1,CASSYQGTGLGETQYF,TGTGCCAGCAGCTACCAGGGGACAGGGCTTGGAGAGACCCAGTACTTC
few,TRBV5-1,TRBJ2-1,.,CASSFAAARGNEQFF,TGCGCCAGCAGCTTTGCCGCGGCGCGAGGGAATGAGCAGTTCTTC
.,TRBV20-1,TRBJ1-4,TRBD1,CSTSQGAGEKLFF,TGCAGTACTTCGCAGGGGGCCGGTGAAAAACTGTTTTTT
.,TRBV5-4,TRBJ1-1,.,CASSLGSGSADTEAFF,TGTGCCAGCAGCTTGGGTTCCGGTTCGGCGGACACTGAAGCTTTCTTT
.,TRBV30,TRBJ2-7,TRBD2,CAWASGAKGEQYF,TGTGCCTGGGCTAGCGGTGCGAAGGGCGAGCAGTACTTC
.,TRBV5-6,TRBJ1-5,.,CASSFSGGGQPQHF,TGTGCCAGCAGCTTTTCCGGGGGTGGTCAGCCCCAGCATTTT
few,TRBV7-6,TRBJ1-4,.,CATGLVDGGKLFF,TGTGCCACTGGCCTAGTGGATGGAGGAAAACTGTTTTTT
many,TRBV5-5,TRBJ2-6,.,CASSLQELGANVLTF,TGTGCCAGCAGCCTCCAGGAGCTCGGGGCCAACGTCCTGACTTTC
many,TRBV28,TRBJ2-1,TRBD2,CASSSPGLAGGSYNEQFF,TGTGCCAGCAGTTCCCCGGGACTAGCGGGAGGGTCCTACAATGAGCAGTTCTTC
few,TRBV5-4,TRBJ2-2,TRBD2,CASSFSGRAPGELFF,TGTGCCAGCAGTTTTAGCGGGAGGGCCCCCGGGGAGCTGTTTTTT
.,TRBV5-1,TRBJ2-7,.,CASSLHSQPYEQYF,TGCGCCAGCAGCTTACACAGCCAACCCTACGAGCAGTACTTC
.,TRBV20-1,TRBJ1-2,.,CSAGGYRDGYTF,TGCAGTGCTGGGGGGTACAGGGACGGCTACACCTTC
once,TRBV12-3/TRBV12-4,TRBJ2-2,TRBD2,CTSSFALAGNTGELFF,TGTACCAGCAGCTTCGCACTAGCGGGCAACACCGGGGAGCTGTTTTTT
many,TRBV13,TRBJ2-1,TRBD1,CASSLMGQVDQEQFF,TGTGCCAGCAGCTTAATGGGACAGGTGGACCAGGAGCAGTTCTTC
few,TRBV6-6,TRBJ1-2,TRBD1,CASSGQGKRGYTF,TGTGCCAGCAGCGGACAGGGGAAGAGGGGCTACACCTTC
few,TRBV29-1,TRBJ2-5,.,CSVTRGQETQYF,TGCAGCGTAACCCGGGGCCAAGAGACCCAGTACTTC
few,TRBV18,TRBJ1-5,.,CASSPSIGNQPQHF,TGTGCCAGCTCACCATCCATAGGCAATCAGCCCCAGCATTTT
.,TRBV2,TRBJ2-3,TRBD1,CAGSRQGADTQYF,TGTGCCGGCTCCCGACAGGGGGCAGATACGCAGTATTTT
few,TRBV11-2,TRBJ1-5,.,CASSTFSNQPQHF,TGTGCCAGCAGCACATTTAGCAATCAGCCCCAGCATTTT
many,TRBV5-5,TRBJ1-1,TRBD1,CASSLGTGVPEAFF,TGTGCCAGCAGCTTAGGGACAGGCGTGCCTGAAGCTTTCTTT
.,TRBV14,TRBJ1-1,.,CASSTAGGGRRTEAFF,TGTGCCAGCAGCACCGCGGGTGGGGGGCGGCGCACTGAAGCTTTCTTT
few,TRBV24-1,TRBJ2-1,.,CATSDPTYNEQFF,TGTGCCACCAGTGACCCTACCTACAATGAGCAGTTCTTC
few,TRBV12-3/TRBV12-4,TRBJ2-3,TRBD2,CATQGPGLATDTQYF,TGTGCCACCCAAGGCCCGGGACTAGCCACAGATACGCAGTATTTT
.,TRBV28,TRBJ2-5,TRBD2,CASCWTSSQETQYF,TGTGCCAGCTGCTGGACTAGCAGTCAAGAGACCCAGTACTTC
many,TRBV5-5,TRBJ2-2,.,CASRTGRVNTGELFF,TGTGCCAGCAGAACGGGACGGGTTAACACCGGGGAGCTGTTTTTT
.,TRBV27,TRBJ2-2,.,CASKDSARSGELFF,TGTGCCAGCAAGGACAGTGCCAGGTCCGGGGAGCTGTTTTTT
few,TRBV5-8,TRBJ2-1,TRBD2,CASSLLSGRGNEQFF,TGTGCCAGCAGCTTGCTTAGCGGGAGGGGCAATGAGCAGTTCTTC
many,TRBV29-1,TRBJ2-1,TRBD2,CSVTRAGGWYEQFF,TGCAGCGTGACACGGGCGGGAGGCTGGTATGAGCAGTTCTTC
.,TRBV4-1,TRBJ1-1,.,CASSQDRVGRMNTEAFF,TGCGCCAGCAGCCAAGATCGTGTAGGCAGGATGAACACTGAAGCTTTCTTT
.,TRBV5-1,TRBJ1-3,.,CASSSGALSGNTIYF,TGCGCCAGCAGCTCGGGGGCGCTCTCTGGAAACACCATATATTTT
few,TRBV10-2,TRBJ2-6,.,CASSEPPSGANVLTF,TGCGCCAGCAGTGAGCCCCCCTCTGGGGCCAACGTCCTGACTTTC
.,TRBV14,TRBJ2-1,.,CASSQSAGNEQFF,TGTGCCAGCAGCCAAAGTGCAGGGAATGAGCAGTTCTTC
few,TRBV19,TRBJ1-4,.,CASSSMRGTREKLFF,TGTGCCAGTAGTTCAATGAGAGGGACTAGAGAAAAACTGTTTTTT
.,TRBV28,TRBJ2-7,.,CASSLGPPEQYF,TGTGCCAGCAGTTTAGGGCCCCCCGAGCAGTACTTC
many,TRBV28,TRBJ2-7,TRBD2,CASRGSGSYEQYF,TGTGCCAGCAGGGGTAGCGGGAGCTACGAGCAGTACTTC
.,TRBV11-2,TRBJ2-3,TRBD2,CASSLMTSRSTDTQYF,TGTGCCAGCAGCTTGATGACTAGCAGAAGCACAGATACGCAGTATTTT
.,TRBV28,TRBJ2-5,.,CASTHPPQETQYF,TGTGCCAGCACTCACCCCCCCCAAGAGACCCAGTACTTC
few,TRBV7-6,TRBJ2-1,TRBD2,CASSSGRASYNEQFF,TGTGCCAGCAGCAGCGGGAGGGCCTCTTACAATGAGCAGTTCTTC
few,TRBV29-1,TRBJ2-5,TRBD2,CSVEDPPGGLQETQYF,TGCAGCGTTGAAGATCCGCCGGGGGGGCTCCAAGAGACCCAGTACTTC
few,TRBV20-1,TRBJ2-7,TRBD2,CSGTSGTPPYEQYF,TGCAGCGGGACTAGCGGGACCCCCCCCTACGAGCAGTACTTC
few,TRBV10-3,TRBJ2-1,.,CAISSSDRNEQFF,TGTGCCATCAGTTCTAGCGATCGGAATGAGCAGTTCTTC
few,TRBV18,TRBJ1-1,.,CASSPNRANTEAFF,TGTGCCAGCTCACCAAACAGGGCGAACACTGAAGCTTTCTTT